The 11 T cell receptor beta chains in this list originate from one sample, sequenced in a study of blood T cell repertoires in COVID-19. TCRdb keeps only in-frame clones here, not all; method: immunoSEQ multiplex PCR. The profile covers 150,000 to 200,000 clones, with about 90% appearing a single time and roughly 7.3% taken by the ten largest. The sample was PBMCs or T cells enriched from blood (not recorded which). These TCRs come from a woman aged 50 to 60 who had recovered from COVID-19.

This chain links TRBV11-3 with TRBJ2-1, with TRBD2 matching 10 bases. V lost 3 bases, J lost 5 bases, and 4 bases stayed unmatched. The CDR3 has 15 amino acids. Germline V gene lookup returns CDR1 SGHNT and CDR2 YENEEA. This CDR3 reads CASSLSSGRDNEQFF. CDR3 nucleotide sequence: TGTGCCAGCAGCTTGTCGAGCGGGAGGGACAATGAGCAGTTCTTC.

The chain combines TRBV27 with TRBJ2-7, with a weak D call TRBD2 (5 bases). V lost 0 bases and J lost 7, with 19 bases in between. CDR3 length equals 16 residues. Germline CDR1 MNHEY, CDR2 SMNVEV (reference sequence). CDR3 bases: TGTGCCAGCAGTTTATCGAGGTTGACCCCTCCGGGAGAGCAGTACTTC. Its protein product is CASSLSRLTPPGEQYF.

The V and J genes are TRBV4-2 and TRBJ2-3, with 12 bases matching TRBD2. The CDR3 runs to 16 residues. CDR1 and CDR2 from the germline V gene are LGHNA and YNFKEQ. V gave up 2 bases and J gave up 3 bases; unmatched junction bases: 3. The CDR3 sequence: CASSQPSGRGTDTQYF. In nucleotides, the CDR3 is TGTGCCAGCAGCCAACCTAGCGGGAGGGGGACAGATACGCAGTATTTT.

The rearrangement links TRBV24-1 to TRBJ1-5; TRBD1 matches at 10 bases. The CDR3 spans 13 residues. The junction had 3 bases not matched to a gene; V was cut back by 7 bases and J by 7 bases. Germline CDR1 is KGHDR and CDR2 is SFDVKD. CDR3 sequence (DNA): TGTGCCACCAGCGGGACAGGGGAACAGCCCCAGCATTTT. It is translated as CATSGTGEQPQHF.

Comments on this clone: Additional DNA sequences in this sample encode the identical CDR3. The gene calls are TRBV5-1 and TRBJ1-1; D may be TRBD1 (5 bases). Germline CDR1 is SGHRS and CDR2 is YFSETQ. V gave up 4 bases and J gave up 4 bases, with 14 bases separating them. This CDR3 is 14 amino acids long. The CDR3 sequence is CASSRDSTGTEAFF. The DNA for the CDR3 is TGCGCCAGCAGCCGGGACTCCACGGGCACTGAAGCTTTCTTT.

This clone was seen a few times. The chain recombines TRBV10-1 with TRBJ2-1; 8 bases map to TRBD2. CDR3 length: 12 residues. Germline loops: CDR1 WNHNN, CDR2 SYGVQD (reference sequence). V was clipped by 9 bases and J by 4 bases; unmatched bases: 2. CDR3 nucleotide sequence: TGCGCCAGGAGCGGGGGTTACAATGAGCAGTTCTTC. It translates to CARSGGYNEQFF.

This chain uses TRBV7-2 with TRBJ1-4; D perhaps matches TRBD1 (5 bases). Germline CDR1 SGHTA, CDR2 FQGNSA. Trimming stripped 1 base from V and 2 bases from J, with 11 bases between. The CDR3 length is 16 residues. CDR3 sequence: CASSLVPTATNEKLFF. CDR3 coding DNA: TGTGCCAGCAGCTTAGTCCCGACAGCGACTAATGAAAAACTGTTTTTT.

This chain joins TRBV5-6 and TRBJ2-7; the match to TRBD1 covers 8 bases. The length of the CDR3 is 15 residues. Germline lookup yields CDR1 SGHDT and CDR2 YYEEEE. The V segment lost 2 bases and the J segment 1 base; nucleotides outside the gene matches: 5. CDR3 sequence reads: CASSFTGGLSYEQYF. The CDR3 DNA reads as TGTGCCAGCAGCTTTACAGGGGGTCTTTCCTACGAGCAGTACTTC.

The chain uses TRBV13 and TRBJ1-5, with D possibly matching TRBD1 (5 bases). CDR1 is PRHDT and CDR2 is FYEKMQ in the germline V gene (reference sequence). The CDR3 contains 15 residues. V shed 0 bases and J shed 1 base, with 7 bases lying between them. CDR3 loop: CASSLGRTSNQPQHF. CDR3 nucleotides: TGTGCCAGCAGCTTAGGTCGGACAAGCAATCAGCCCCAGCATTTT.

V usage is TRBV28 and J usage is TRBJ2-6; D is unclear. The germline gives CDR1 MDHEN, CDR2 SYDVKM. This CDR3 has 14 amino acids. V was pared by 6 bases and J by 0 bases, with 6 bases between. CDR3 sequence reads: CASRESSGANVLTF. The CDR3 nucleotides are TGTGCCAGCAGAGAGAGCTCTGGGGCCAACGTCCTGACTTTC.

The chain recombines TRBV18 with TRBJ1-6; the D gene is possibly TRBD1 (5 bases). Germline V gives CDR1 KGHSH, CDR2 LQKENI. The CDR3 extends over 14 amino acids. V was shortened by 4 bases and J by 8 bases, with 12 bases between the two germline ends. The CDR3 region has the DNA TGTGCCAGCTCACAAGGGCAAGGGGATTCACCCCTCCACTTT. This sequence encodes CASSQGQGDSPLHF.